Below, 8 T cell receptor beta chains from the same sample are listed, as sequenced in a study of response to subunit inactivated influenza vaccine. TCRdb re-analysed the RT-PCR reads in MiXCR, keeping a single row per CDR3 protein. The table records about 780,000 distinct CDR3 sequences, 15% to 20% of them present only once. This specimen consisted of PBMCs from blood, obtained less than 6 days after vaccination. The receptors shown here come from a man in his forties or fifties who received an inactivated influenza vaccine.

In this sample, this clonotype turned up a few times. V and J are TRBV6-2 or TRBV6-3 and TRBJ2-5; D remains ambiguous. The CDR3 runs 14 residues. Trimming took off 7 bases at V and 7 bases at J, with 19 bases between the two ends. The germline V gene encodes CDR1 MNHEY and CDR2 SVGEGT. In DNA, the CDR3 is TGTGCCAGCACCTTACCGAGCCTCCTTGGGACCCAGTACTTC. As protein: CASTLPSLLGTQYF.

This clonotype was recorded at least ten times. The chain combines TRBV12-3 or TRBV12-4 with TRBJ1-1; D remains unclear. V gave up 5 bases and J gave up 5 bases, with 9 bases separating them. CDR3 length: 12 amino acids. This chain's CDR3 is CASSEPGTEAFF. In DNA form, the CDR3 reads TGTGCCAGCAGTGAACCGGGGACTGAAGCTTTCTTT.

The chain links TRBV7-3 to TRBJ2-7; the D is unclear. Trimming pared 2 bases from V and 3 bases from J, leaving 14 bases between. Germline CDR1 is SGHTA and CDR2 is FQGTGA. The CDR3 has 15 residues. CDR3 nucleotide sequence: TGTGCCAGCAGCTTAGGGCTCCTGACCTGCTACGAGCAGTACTTC. Its translation is CASSLGLLTCYEQYF.

The V call is TRBV2, the J call TRBJ2-7; 8 bases map to TRBD1. The CDR3 covers 13 residues. V was pared by 6 bases and J by 3 bases, with 4 bases of the junction left unmatched. CDR1 is SNHLY, CDR2 FYNNEI, per germline. The CDR3 DNA sequence: TGTGCCAGCAGCGGACAGGGAAACTACGAGCAGTACTTC. The encoded protein is CASSGQGNYEQYF.

This clonotype was counted only a few times. The gene calls are TRBV20-1 and TRBJ2-1, with TRBD2 identical over 10 bases. The junction had 11 bases not matched to a gene; V was cut back by 6 bases and J by 6 bases. The CDR3 has 15 amino acids. Germline V CDR1 and CDR2: DFQATT, SNEGSKA (reference sequence). CDR3 DNA: TGCAGTGCCCACCCGGGGAGACTAGCGGGCAATGAGCAGTTCTTC. Translation gives CSAHPGRLAGNEQFF.

A few counts support this clonotype. The gene calls are TRBV4-2 and TRBJ2-2; 8 bases line up with TRBD1. Losses at the gene ends were 0 bases for V and 5 bases for J; bases not matched to a gene: 14. Germline V gene data show CDR1 as LGHNA and CDR2 as YNFKEQ. The CDR3 covers 19 residues. Here the CDR3 reads CASSQDHVTTRQGTGELFF. As DNA, the CDR3 is TGTGCCAGCAGCCAAGATCATGTTACGACTCGACAGGGGACCGGGGAGCTGTTTTTT.

V and J are TRBV25-1 and TRBJ2-1; tentative D call: TRBD2 (5 bases). Trimming took off 7 bases at V and 4 bases at J, with 20 bases between the two ends. The germline gives CDR1 MGHDK, CDR2 SYGVNS. The CDR3 contains 16 residues. The CDR3 protein is CASTPSTGVLYNEQFF. The DNA of the CDR3 is TGTGCCAGCACCCCAAGTACCGGGGTGCTTTACAATGAGCAGTTCTTC.

The rearrangement links TRBV24-1 to TRBJ2-3; 11 bases match TRBD1. From germline, CDR1 is KGHDR and CDR2 SFDVKD. Germline trimming cut 3 bases from V and 5 bases from J; bases unmatched to any gene: 9. This CDR3 region has 17 residues. The CDR3 coding sequence is TGTGCCACCAGTGATCCCGGACAGGGGGCGCTTTTAGATACGCAGTATTTT. This gives the protein CATSDPGQGALLDTQYF.